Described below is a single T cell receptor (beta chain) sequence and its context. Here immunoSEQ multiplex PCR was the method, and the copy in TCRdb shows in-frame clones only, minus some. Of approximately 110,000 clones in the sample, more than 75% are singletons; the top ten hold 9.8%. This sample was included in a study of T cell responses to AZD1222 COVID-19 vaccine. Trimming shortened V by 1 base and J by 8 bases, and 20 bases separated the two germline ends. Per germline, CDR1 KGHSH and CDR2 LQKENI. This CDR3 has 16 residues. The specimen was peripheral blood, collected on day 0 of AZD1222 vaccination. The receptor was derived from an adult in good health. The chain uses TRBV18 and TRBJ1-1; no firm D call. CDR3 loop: CASSPLAGTNTEEAFF. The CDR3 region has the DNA TGTGCCAGCTCACCACTCGCAGGTACTAACACTGAAGAAGCTTTCTTT.